This is a list of T cell receptor beta chains from one sample in a study of PD-1 blockade in classical Hodgkin lymphoma. Using immunoSEQ multiplex PCR, the repertoire was profiled, and TCRdb retains in-frame clones only, with some absent. This sample carries 72,000 or so clones, around 93% of them seen once, and the ten largest clones take 6.5% to 8%. The specimen was peripheral blood mononuclear cells (PBMCs), collected at baseline. These receptors were obtained from a human donor with classical Hodgkin lymphoma. Both conserved end residues are part of each CDR3. D genes are given only for firm matches. Expanded clones are given a class, and other clones once, few, many or no size at all.

J | D | size | V | CDR3 | DNA
TRBJ2-5 | . | . | TRBV6-5 | CASSYYGGPQETQYF | TGTGCCAGCAGTTATTACGGGGGCCCCCAAGAGACCCAGTACTTC
TRBJ1-5 | TRBD1 | . | TRBV28 | CASRKPTGRYQPQHF | TGTGCCAGCAGGAAACCGACAGGGCGGTATCAGCCCCAGCATTTT
TRBJ2-3 | . | . | TRBV4-3 | CASSQDPDGERVSTDTQYF | TGCGCCAGCAGCCAAGATCCGGATGGGGAGCGGGTCTCCACAGATACGCAGTATTTT
TRBJ2-7 | . | . | TRBV28 | CASSPQGAERSDEQYF | TGTGCCAGCAGTCCCCAGGGAGCGGAGCGCTCCGACGAGCAGTACTTC
TRBJ1-2 | . | . | TRBV4-1 | CASSQETSQGSSFITF | TGCGCCAGCAGCCAAGAAACTTCGCAGGGGAGTAGTTTTATCACCTTC
TRBJ2-5 | . | . | TRBV30 | CAWCERGAGETQYF | TGTGCCTGGTGTGAAAGGGGGGCGGGAGAGACCCAGTACTTC
TRBJ2-2 | . | . | TRBV2 | CASLVLAGELFF | TGTGCCAGCCTTGTCTTAGCCGGGGAGCTGTTTTTT
TRBJ2-2 | . | . | TRBV11-2 | CASSPFGQTIRELFF | TGTGCCAGCAGCCCCTTCGGACAGACAATTAGGGAGCTGTTTTTT
TRBJ2-7 | . | . | TRBV6-4 | CASSDYTGPFTYEQYF | TGTGCCAGCAGTGATTACACCGGGCCGTTCACCTACGAGCAGTACTTC
TRBJ1-1 | TRBD1 | . | TRBV6-5 | CASSYSIQGSTEAFF | TGTGCCAGCAGTTACTCCATACAGGGGAGCACTGAAGCTTTCTTT
TRBJ2-7 | . | . | TRBV15 | CATSRDKEQYF | TGTGCCACCAGCAGAGATAAAGAGCAGTACTTC
TRBJ2-1 | . | . | TRBV29-1 | CSAPSRVTYNEQFF | TGCAGCGCTCCCTCGAGGGTTACCTACAATGAGCAGTTCTTC
TRBJ2-1 | . | . | TRBV11-3 | CASSLAGSYNEQFF | TGTGCCAGCAGCCTGGCAGGCTCCTACAATGAGCAGTTCTTC
TRBJ2-6 | . | . | TRBV11-2 | CASSNHGKGWANVLTF | TGTGCCAGCAGCAATCACGGGAAGGGATGGGCCAACGTCCTGACTTTC
TRBJ2-1 | TRBD2 | once | TRBV9 | CASSTSGGPYNEQFF | TGTGCCAGCAGCACTAGCGGAGGACCCTACAATGAGCAGTTCTTC
TRBJ2-3 | TRBD2 | . | TRBV9 | CASSVEGGGGTDTQYF | TGTGCCAGCAGCGTAGAAGGCGGGGGGGGCACAGATACGCAGTATTTT
TRBJ2-2 | . | . | TRBV4-2 | CASSQDRRLPNTGELFF | TGTGCCAGCAGCCAAGATCGAAGACTACCGAACACCGGGGAGCTGTTTTTT
TRBJ1-3 | TRBD1 | once | TRBV30 | CAWSVMIWDSSRSGNTIYF | TGTGCCTGGAGTGTCATGATATGGGACAGCTCCCGCTCTGGAAACACCATATATTTT
TRBJ2-7 | . | . | TRBV2 | CASSELDEQYF | TGTGCCAGCAGTGAATTGGACGAGCAGTACTTC
TRBJ1-4 | . | . | TRBV12-5 | CASGGLNEKLFF | TGTGCTAGTGGTGGGTTGAATGAAAAACTGTTTTTT
TRBJ2-1 | . | . | TRBV5-1 | CASSLDPRGQVNEQFF | TGCGCCAGCAGCTTGGACCCTAGGGGACAAGTGAATGAGCAGTTCTTC
TRBJ2-3 | . | . | TRBV7-3 | CASSLSPGVSPDTQYF | TGTGCCAGCAGCTTAAGCCCCGGGGTGTCTCCAGATACGCAGTATTTT